This T cell receptor beta chain was sequenced in a study of T cell responses to AZD1222 COVID-19 vaccine. CDR3 size: 20 residues. Germline lookup yields CDR1 MNHEY and CDR2 SVGEGT. V was clipped by 2 bases and J by 0 bases; unmatched bases: 5. TCRdb keeps only in-frame clones here, not all; method: immunoSEQ multiplex PCR. This sample has 150,000 to 180,000 clones, with 80% to 90% found just once. This clone was counted a single time. The origin of this receptor is an adult who received the AZD1222 COVID-19 vaccine. This chain connects TRBV6-2 or TRBV6-3 to TRBJ2-6; 15 bases agree with TRBD2. The source material was peripheral blood, sampled 28 days after the second AZD1222 dose. In DNA, the CDR3 is TGTGCCAGCAGTTACGGCCGGGGACTAGCGGGAGGCTCTGGGGCCAACGTCCTGACTTTC. This gives the protein CASSYGRGLAGGSGANVLTF.